The 26 T cell receptor beta chains below were found in one sample sequenced in a study of early stage breast cancer tumors. Assay: immunoSEQ multiplex PCR; the TCRdb copy retains only in-frame clones and omits some. In the table there are 30,000 to 35,000 clones, roughly four fifths of which are singletons. The specimen was blood. The source of these receptors is a person aged 40 to 50 with breast cancer.

The chain recombines TRBV15 with TRBJ1-5, with D perhaps TRBD1 (5 bases). V was pared by 8 bases and J by 6 bases, with 20 bases between. CDR3 length: 15 amino acids. Germline V CDR1 and CDR2: LNHNV, YYDKDF (reference sequence). The CDR3 loop is CATSPLDTRRQPQHF. In DNA form, the CDR3 reads TGTGCCACCTCGCCTTTGGACACTCGCCGTCAGCCCCAGCATTTT.

The rearrangement links TRBV18 to TRBJ2-7; 7 nucleotides line up with TRBD1. CDR3 length equals 16 residues. The V and J ends lost 4 bases and 2 bases, in that order; junction bases with no gene match: 11. Germline CDR1 is KGHSH and CDR2 is LQKENI. The CDR3 coding sequence is TGTGCCAGCTCACAGCCGCCCGGACAGGTGACCTACGAGCAGTACTTC. Protein: CASSQPPGQVTYEQYF.

This clone showed up just a few times. The CDR3 DNA is TGCAGCGTTGATATAGCGGGAGGGATCGGGGAGACCCAGTACTTC. Its translation: CSVDIAGGIGETQYF. The chain recombines TRBV29-1 with TRBJ2-5; TRBD2 matches at 11 bases. V dropped 3 bases and J dropped 5; count of bases not matched to a gene: 8. Germline CDR1 reads SQVTM; CDR2 reads ANQGSEA. The CDR3 sequence is 15 residues long.

This sequence joins TRBV10-3 and TRBJ1-1; D is possibly TRBD1 (6 bases). Between the trimmed V and J ends, which lost 6 bases and 0 bases, there was a span of 11 bases. The CDR3 spans 14 residues. Germline values: CDR1 ENHRY, CDR2 SYGVKD. CDR3 coding DNA: TGTGCCATCAGCCTACAGGGTATGAACACTGAAGCTTTCTTT. Its protein is CAISLQGMNTEAFF.

The V and J genes are TRBV6-5 and TRBJ1-2, with D maybe TRBD1 (5 bases). Germline-derived CDR1 and CDR2 are MNHEY and SVGAGI. Trimming took off 11 bases at V and 6 bases at J, with 16 bases between the two ends. The CDR3 runs 12 residues. Here the CDR3 reads CAGYRILDGYTF. CDR3 DNA: TGTGCCGGCTACAGGATTCTAGATGGCTACACCTTC.

In its sample, this clone was seen once. The rearrangement links TRBV28 to TRBJ2-7; 9 bases agree with TRBD1. CDR3 length: 15 amino acids. CDR1 and CDR2 from the germline V gene are MDHEN and SYDVKM. With V trimmed by 3 bases and J by 3 bases, 6 bases remained unmatched. In DNA form, the CDR3 reads TGTGCCAGCAGTTTGGGGACAGGGAACTACTACGAGCAGTACTTC. This translates into CASSLGTGNYYEQYF.

This chain links TRBV18 with TRBJ2-1, with 8 bases lining up with TRBD2. This CDR3 is 16 amino acids long. The trim removed 3 bases at V and 2 bases at J, leaving 6 bases unmatched. The germline CDR1 and CDR2 sequences are KGHSH and LQKENI. The CDR3: CASSPQTGLAYNEQFF. The CDR3 DNA is TGTGCCAGCTCACCCCAAACGGGACTAGCCTACAATGAGCAGTTCTTC.

This sequence joins TRBV11-1 and TRBJ2-4, with 10 positions matching TRBD1. CDR3 length: 14 amino acids. Losses at the gene ends were 6 bases for V and 6 bases for J; bases not matched to a gene: 5. The germline CDR1 and CDR2 sequences are SGHAT and FQDESV (reference sequence). DNA for the CDR3: TGTGCCAGCAGTAAGACAGGGGGCGGAAACATTCAGTACTTC. This encodes CASSKTGGGNIQYF.

The rearrangement uses TRBV9 and TRBJ2-1, with D perhaps being TRBD1 or TRBD2 (6 bases each). Germline V gene sequence: CDR1 SGDLS, CDR2 YYNGEE. Between the trimmed V and J ends, which lost 6 bases and 0 bases, there was a span of 16 bases. The CDR3 runs to 16 residues. CDR3 coding DNA: TGTGCCAGCACCAAGGGCGGGACACTCTCCTACAATGAGCAGTTCTTC. This gives the protein CASTKGGTLSYNEQFF.

V gene TRBV7-2 combines with J gene TRBJ1-2, with 9 bases that match TRBD1. The V gene's germline CDR1 is SGHTA and CDR2 FQGNSA. V trimming: 5 bases; J trimming: 4 bases; junction bases outside the gene matches: 8. CDR3 size: 15 residues. The CDR3 loop reads CASSPQATGGYGYTF. DNA of the CDR3: TGTGCCAGCAGCCCCCAGGCGACAGGGGGCTATGGCTACACCTTC.

CDR3 bases: TGTGCCAGCAGTGAGGAAGGGAAGACCCAGTACTTC. Protein sequence: CASSEEGKTQYF. The chain combines TRBV2 with TRBJ2-5; the D is unclear. The CDR3 sequence is 12 residues long. The germline V gene has CDR1 SNHLY and CDR2 FYNNEI. V gave up 3 bases and J gave up 6 bases, with 8 bases separating them.

This rearrangement joins TRBV18 to TRBJ2-2; D remains unclear. From germline, CDR1 is KGHSH and CDR2 LQKENI. The CDR3 length is 16 residues. Trimming took 4 bases from V and 4 from J, leaving 16 bases between them. The CDR3 nucleotides read TGTGCCAGCTCACAGAACCCCTTAGTGGGCACCGGGGAGCTGTTTTTT. Translated: CASSQNPLVGTGELFF.

The chain combines TRBV5-1 with TRBJ1-1; perhaps TRBD1 as D (5 bases). The germline V gene encodes CDR1 SGHRS and CDR2 YFSETQ. The length of the CDR3 is 11 residues. The germline V and J ends were trimmed by 0 bases and 8 bases, with 5 bases remaining between them. The CDR3 bases are TGCGCCAGCAGCTTGGAGGGGGAAGCTTTCTTT. This sequence encodes CASSLEGEAFF. Combining the CDR3 with reference TRBV5-1 and TRBJ1-1 gives the whole variable domain KAGVTQTPRYLIKTRGQQVTLSCSPISGHRSVSWYQQTPGQGLQFLFEYFSETQRNKGNFPGRFSGRQFSNSRSEMNVSTLELGDSALYLCASSLEGEAFFGQGTRLTVV.

The chain has TRBV9 and TRBJ2-3; D is unclear. In germline, CDR1 is SGDLS, CDR2 YYNGEE. Trimming pared 2 bases from V and 4 bases from J, leaving 11 bases between. The CDR3 is made up of 14 amino acids. This CDR3 is CASSVAIEADTQYF. As DNA, the CDR3 is TGTGCCAGCAGCGTGGCGATTGAGGCAGATACGCAGTATTTT. Combining the CDR3 with reference TRBV9 and TRBJ2-3 gives the whole variable domain DSGVTQTPKHLITATGQRVTLRCSPRSGDLSVYWYQQSLDQGLQFLIQYYNGEERAKGNILERFSAQQFPDLHSELNLSSLELGDSALYFCASSVAIEADTQYFGPGTRLTVL.

This clone occurred a few times. The chain uses TRBV27 and TRBJ1-1; D uncertain. In germline, CDR1 is MNHEY, CDR2 SMNVEV (reference sequence). V was pared by 6 bases and J by 3 bases, with 14 bases between. The CDR3 sequence is 14 residues long. CDR3 DNA sequence: TGTGCCAGCAGGCCGATACCTGGCGACACTGAAGCTTTCTTT. This translates into CASRPIPGDTEAFF.

The J gene is TRBJ1-5, the V gene TRBV19; D is undetermined. Germline-derived CDR1 and CDR2 are LNHDA and SQIVND (reference sequence). Between the trimmed V and J ends, which lost 1 base and 10 bases, there was a span of 14 bases. The length of the CDR3 is 14 residues. The CDR3 nucleotides are TGTGCCAGTAGTATAGGTTGGGGTGCCAATCCCCAGCATTTT. Its translation: CASSIGWGANPQHF.

The rearrangement links TRBV7-9 to TRBJ1-4; D possibly corresponds to TRBD1 (6 bases). This CDR3 is built from 15 residues. CDR1 SEHNR and CDR2 FQNEAQ come from the germline V gene (reference sequence). V lost 1 base to trimming and J lost 8 bases, with 14 bases between them. The CDR3 loop is CASSLGTEGLEKLFF. CDR3 bases: TGTGCCAGCAGCTTAGGGACAGAAGGTTTGGAAAAACTGTTTTTT. Filled out from reference TRBV7-9 and TRBJ1-4, the complete variable domain reads DTGVSQNPRHKITKRGQNVTFRCDPISEHNRLYWYRQTLGQGPEFLTYFQNEAQLEKSRLLSDRFSAERPKGSFSTLEIQRTEQGDSAMYLCASSLGTEGLEKLFFGSGTQLSVL.

The J gene is TRBJ2-2, the V gene TRBV19; D is possibly TRBD2 (5 bases). CDR3 size: 13 residues. V lost 10 bases to trimming and J lost 5 bases, with 14 bases between them. Per germline, CDR1 LNHDA and CDR2 SQIVND (reference sequence). The CDR3 coding sequence is TGTGCCACCTCCTTTCCGGGAACCGGGGAGCTGTTTTTT. This sequence encodes CATSFPGTGELFF.

V and J are TRBV6-1 and TRBJ2-7; D gene unclear. In germline, CDR1 is MNHNS, CDR2 SASEGT. V gave up 4 bases and J gave up 4 bases, with 20 bases separating them. The length of the CDR3 is 16 residues. The CDR3 here is CASSALHRPSGYEQYF. CDR3 DNA sequence: TGTGCCAGCAGTGCACTACATCGACCCTCCGGTTACGAGCAGTACTTC.

V is TRBV29-1 and J is TRBJ2-2; 9 bases agree with TRBD1. The CDR3 has 14 amino acids. After removal of 2 bases from V and 7 bases from J, the junction contained 5 bases not matched to a gene. Germline assignment: CDR1 SQVTM and CDR2 ANQGSEA. CDR3 sequence reads: CSVEKGTGIGELFF. Written as DNA, the CDR3 is TGCAGCGTTGAAAAAGGGACAGGGATCGGGGAGCTGTTTTTT.

V is TRBV4-3 and J is TRBJ2-3; D is possibly TRBD2 (5 bases). The CDR3 is 14 amino acids. CDR1 and CDR2 from the germline V gene are LGHNA and YSLEER. V was shortened by 0 bases and J by 4 bases, with 8 bases between the two germline ends. The CDR3 bases are TGCGCCAGCAGCCAAGATCTGAGGGCAGATACGCAGTATTTT. Amino acid sequence: CASSQDLRADTQYF.

The rearrangement links TRBV29-1 to TRBJ1-2, with 7 positions matching TRBD1. This CDR3 contains 17 residues. The germline V gene has CDR1 SQVTM and CDR2 ANQGSEA. The ends lost 0 bases at V and 2 bases at J; junction bases unmatched: 12. CDR3 sequence: CSVEDLTGQVENYGYTF. CDR3 DNA sequence: TGCAGCGTTGAAGACCTGACCGGACAGGTAGAAAACTATGGCTACACCTTC.

J is TRBJ1-2 and V is TRBV7-8; 8 bases match TRBD1. The CDR3 is 14 residues long. Per the germline V gene, CDR1 is SGHVS and CDR2 is FQNEAQ. The V segment lost 1 base and the J segment 4 bases; nucleotides outside the gene matches: 2. The DNA for the CDR3 is TGTGCCAGCAGCTTAGGGACAGGGCCCTATGGCTACACCTTC. Protein: CASSLGTGPYGYTF.

The rearrangement links TRBV9 to TRBJ2-2, with D perhaps matching TRBD1 (5 bases). Trimming shortened V by 4 bases and J by 3 bases, and 10 bases separated the two germline ends. The germline V gene encodes CDR1 SGDLS and CDR2 YYNGEE. This CDR3 has 14 amino acids. The CDR3 coding sequence is TGTGCCAGCAGCAGGGGCTCGGACACCGGGGAGCTGTTTTTT. This sequence encodes CASSRGSDTGELFF.

The sample holds one count of this clone. The rearrangement joins TRBV7-2 to TRBJ1-4, with D possibly matching TRBD1 (6 bases). V gave up 1 base and J gave up 7 bases, with 13 bases separating them. Germline V CDR1 and CDR2: SGHTA, FQGNSA. The CDR3 runs to 15 residues. DNA of the CDR3: TGTGCCAGCAGCTTAGAGGCCAGGGGAGCTGAAAAACTGTTTTTT. It translates to CASSLEARGAEKLFF.

The V call is TRBV11-3, the J call TRBJ1-1; no clear D. Germline-derived CDR1 and CDR2 are SGHNT and YENEEA. This CDR3 region has 16 residues. The V gene lost 7 bases and the J gene lost 0 bases, with 18 bases spanning the gap. The CDR3 reads CASNKVGGGMNTEAFF. The CDR3 DNA reads TGTGCCAGCAATAAAGTGGGTGGAGGAATGAACACTGAAGCTTTCTTT.